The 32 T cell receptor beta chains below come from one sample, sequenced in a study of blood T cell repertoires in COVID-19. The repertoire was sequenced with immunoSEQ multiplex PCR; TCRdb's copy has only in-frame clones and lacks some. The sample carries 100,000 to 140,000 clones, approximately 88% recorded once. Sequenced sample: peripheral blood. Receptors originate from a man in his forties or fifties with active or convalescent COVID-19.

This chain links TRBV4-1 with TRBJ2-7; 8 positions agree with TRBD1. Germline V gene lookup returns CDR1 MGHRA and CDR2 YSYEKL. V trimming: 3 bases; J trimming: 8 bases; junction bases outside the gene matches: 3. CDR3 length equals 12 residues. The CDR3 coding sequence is TGCGCCAGCAGCCAGGCAGGGGGCAAGCAGTACTTC. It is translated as CASSQAGGKQYF.

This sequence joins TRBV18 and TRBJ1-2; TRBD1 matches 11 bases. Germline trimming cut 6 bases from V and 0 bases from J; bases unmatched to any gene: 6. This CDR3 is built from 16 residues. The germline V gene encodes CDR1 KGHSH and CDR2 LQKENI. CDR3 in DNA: TGTGCCAGCTCCCCGGGACAGGGGGGAACTAACTATGGCTACACCTTC. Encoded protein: CASSPGQGGTNYGYTF.

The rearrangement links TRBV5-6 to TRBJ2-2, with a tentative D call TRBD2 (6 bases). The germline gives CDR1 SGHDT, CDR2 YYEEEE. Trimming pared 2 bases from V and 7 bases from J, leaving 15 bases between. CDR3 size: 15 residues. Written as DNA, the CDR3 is TGTGCCAGCAGCTTCCTAGCGACCGGGAGCGGGGAGCTGTTTTTT. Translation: CASSFLATGSGELFF.

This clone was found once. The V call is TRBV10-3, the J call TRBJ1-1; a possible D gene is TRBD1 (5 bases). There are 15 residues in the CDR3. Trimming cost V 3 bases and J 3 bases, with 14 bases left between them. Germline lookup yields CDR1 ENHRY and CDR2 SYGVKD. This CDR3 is CAISDWGDGYTEAFF. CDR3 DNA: TGTGCCATCAGTGATTGGGGGGATGGATACACTGAAGCTTTCTTT.

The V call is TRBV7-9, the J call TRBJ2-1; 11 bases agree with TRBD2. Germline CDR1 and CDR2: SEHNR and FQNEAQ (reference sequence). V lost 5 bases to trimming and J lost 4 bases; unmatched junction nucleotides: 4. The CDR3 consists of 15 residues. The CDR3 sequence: CASSITSGGYNEQFF. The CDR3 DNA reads TGTGCCAGCAGCATAACTAGCGGGGGATACAATGAGCAGTTCTTC.

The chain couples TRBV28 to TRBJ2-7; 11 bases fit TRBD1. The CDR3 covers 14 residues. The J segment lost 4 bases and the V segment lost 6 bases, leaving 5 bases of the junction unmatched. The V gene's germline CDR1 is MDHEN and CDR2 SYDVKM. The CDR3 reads CASSPGTGGYEQYF. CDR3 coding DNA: TGTGCCAGCAGCCCCGGGACAGGGGGTTACGAGCAGTACTTC.

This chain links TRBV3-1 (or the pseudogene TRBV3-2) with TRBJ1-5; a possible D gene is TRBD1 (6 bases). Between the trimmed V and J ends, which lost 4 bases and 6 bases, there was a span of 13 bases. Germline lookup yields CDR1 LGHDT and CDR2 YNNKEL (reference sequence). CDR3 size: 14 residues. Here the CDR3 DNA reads TGTGCCAGCAGCCTACAGGGTAGGGGTCAGCCCCAGCATTTT. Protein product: CASSLQGRGQPQHF.

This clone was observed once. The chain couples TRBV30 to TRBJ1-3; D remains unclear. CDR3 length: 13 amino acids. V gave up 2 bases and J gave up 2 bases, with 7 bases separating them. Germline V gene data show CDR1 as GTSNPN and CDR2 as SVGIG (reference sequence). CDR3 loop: CAWSSGAGNTIYF. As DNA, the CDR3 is TGTGCCTGGAGTAGCGGGGCTGGAAACACCATATATTTT.

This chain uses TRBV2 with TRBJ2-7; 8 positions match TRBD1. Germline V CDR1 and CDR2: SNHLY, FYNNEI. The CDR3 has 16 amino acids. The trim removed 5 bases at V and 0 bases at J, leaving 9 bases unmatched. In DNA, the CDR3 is TGTGCCAGCAGTACCCGGGACAGGACCGGCTCCTACGAGCAGTACTTC. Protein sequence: CASSTRDRTGSYEQYF.

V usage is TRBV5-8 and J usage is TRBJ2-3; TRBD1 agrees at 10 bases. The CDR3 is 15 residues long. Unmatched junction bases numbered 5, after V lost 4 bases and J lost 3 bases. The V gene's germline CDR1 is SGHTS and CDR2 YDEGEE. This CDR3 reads CASSRTGGRTDTQYF. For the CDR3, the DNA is TGTGCCAGCAGCCGGACAGGGGGAAGGACAGATACGCAGTATTTT.

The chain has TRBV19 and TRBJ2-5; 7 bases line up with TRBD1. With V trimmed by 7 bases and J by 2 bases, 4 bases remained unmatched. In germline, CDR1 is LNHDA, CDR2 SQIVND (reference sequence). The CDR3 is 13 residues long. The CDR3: CASTGTAQETQYF. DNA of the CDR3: TGTGCCAGTACCGGGACAGCACAAGAGACCCAGTACTTC.

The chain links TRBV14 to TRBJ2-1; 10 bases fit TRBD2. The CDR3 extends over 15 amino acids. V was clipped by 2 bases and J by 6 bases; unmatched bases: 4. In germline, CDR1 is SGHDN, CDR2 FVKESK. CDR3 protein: CASSQPASGSNEQFF. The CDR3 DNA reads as TGTGCCAGCAGCCAACCGGCTAGCGGGAGCAATGAGCAGTTCTTC.

This CDR3 reads CASSLATGLSYNEQFF. The CDR3 DNA is TGCGCCAGCAGCTTGGCCACGGGACTTTCTTACAATGAGCAGTTCTTC. This rearrangement joins TRBV5-1 to TRBJ2-1, with D perhaps TRBD2 (6 bases). Looked up from germline, CDR1 is SGHRS and CDR2 is YFSETQ. The CDR3 extends over 16 amino acids. The ends were cut back, 0 bases at V and 4 bases at J, with 14 bases in the middle.

The CDR3 DNA follows: TGTGCCAGCAGTTTCTCACTGTCTAAGCAGTACTTC. Residues: CASSFSLSKQYF. This chain joins TRBV28 and TRBJ2-7; no clear D gene. This CDR3 is 12 amino acids long. Trimming removed 3 bases from V and 8 bases from J, with 11 bases in between. CDR1 and CDR2 (germline): MDHEN, SYDVKM.

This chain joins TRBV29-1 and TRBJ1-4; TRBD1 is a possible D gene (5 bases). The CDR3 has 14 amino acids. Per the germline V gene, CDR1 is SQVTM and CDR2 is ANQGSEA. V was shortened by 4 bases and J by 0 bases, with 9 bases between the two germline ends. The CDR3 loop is CSVAMTATNEKLFF. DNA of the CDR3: TGCAGCGTTGCAATGACAGCAACTAATGAAAAACTGTTTTTT.

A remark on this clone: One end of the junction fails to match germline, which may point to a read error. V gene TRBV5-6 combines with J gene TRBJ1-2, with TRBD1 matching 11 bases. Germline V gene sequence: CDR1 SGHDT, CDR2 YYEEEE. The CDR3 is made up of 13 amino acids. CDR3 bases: TGTGCCAGCAGCTACGATGGACAGGGGGCGGCTGCCTTC. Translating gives CASSYDGQGAAAF.

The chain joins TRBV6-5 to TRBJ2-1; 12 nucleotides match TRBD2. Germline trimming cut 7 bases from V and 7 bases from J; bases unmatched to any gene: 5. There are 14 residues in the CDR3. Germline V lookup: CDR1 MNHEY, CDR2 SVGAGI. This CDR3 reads CASKRLAGENEQFF. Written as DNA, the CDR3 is TGTGCCAGCAAAAGACTAGCGGGAGAAAATGAGCAGTTCTTC.

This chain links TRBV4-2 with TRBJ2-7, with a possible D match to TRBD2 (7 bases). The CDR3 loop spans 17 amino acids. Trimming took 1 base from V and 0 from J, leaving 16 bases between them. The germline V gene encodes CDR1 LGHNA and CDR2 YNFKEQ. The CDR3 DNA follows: TGTGCCAGCAGCCAAGGCGTCCTAGCGGACAGCTCCTACGAGCAGTACTTC. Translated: CASSQGVLADSSYEQYF.

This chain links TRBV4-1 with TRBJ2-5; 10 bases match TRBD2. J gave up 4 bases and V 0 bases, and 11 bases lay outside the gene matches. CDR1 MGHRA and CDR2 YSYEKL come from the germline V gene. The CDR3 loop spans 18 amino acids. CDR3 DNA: TGCGCCAGCAGCCAAGATCCCCGGCTAGCGGGAGTGGTAGAGACCCAGTACTTC. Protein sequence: CASSQDPRLAGVVETQYF.

The chain's CDR3 is CAISESGTHYEQYF. For the CDR3, the DNA is TGTGCCATCAGTGAGTCCGGGACACACTACGAGCAGTACTTC. The chain joins TRBV10-3 to TRBJ2-7; D is perhaps TRBD1 (6 bases). This CDR3 contains 14 residues. Germline V gene lookup returns CDR1 ENHRY and CDR2 SYGVKD. The V gene lost 0 bases and the J gene lost 3 bases, with 9 bases spanning the gap.

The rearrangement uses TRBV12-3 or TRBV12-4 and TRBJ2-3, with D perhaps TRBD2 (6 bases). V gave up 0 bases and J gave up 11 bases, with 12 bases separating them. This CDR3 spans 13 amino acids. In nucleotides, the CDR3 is TGTGCCAGCAGTTTAGCGCGGGACCAGGGGCAGTATTTT. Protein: CASSLARDQGQYF.

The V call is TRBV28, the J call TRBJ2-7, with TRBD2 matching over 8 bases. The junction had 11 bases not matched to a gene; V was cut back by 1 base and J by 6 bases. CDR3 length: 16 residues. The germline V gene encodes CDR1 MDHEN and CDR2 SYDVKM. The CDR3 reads CASSLLAGTSSFEQYF. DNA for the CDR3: TGTGCCAGCAGTTTATTGGCCGGGACTAGTAGTTTCGAGCAGTACTTC.

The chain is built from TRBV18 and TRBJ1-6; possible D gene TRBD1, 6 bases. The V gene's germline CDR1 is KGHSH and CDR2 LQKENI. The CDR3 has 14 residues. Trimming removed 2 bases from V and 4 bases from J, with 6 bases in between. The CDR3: CASSPGQYNSPLHF. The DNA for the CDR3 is TGTGCCAGCTCACCAGGACAGTATAATTCACCCCTCCACTTT.

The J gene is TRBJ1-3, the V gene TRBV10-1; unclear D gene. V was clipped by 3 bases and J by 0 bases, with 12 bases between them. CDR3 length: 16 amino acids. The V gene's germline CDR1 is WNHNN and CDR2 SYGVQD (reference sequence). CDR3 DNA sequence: TGCGCCAGCAGTGACCTCAGTTTACCCTCTGGAAACACCATATATTTT. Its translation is CASSDLSLPSGNTIYF.

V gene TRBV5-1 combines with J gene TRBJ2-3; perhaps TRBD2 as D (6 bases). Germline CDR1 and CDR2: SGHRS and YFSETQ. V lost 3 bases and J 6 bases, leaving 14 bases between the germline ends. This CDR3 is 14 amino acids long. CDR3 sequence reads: CASSSGTLRDTQYF. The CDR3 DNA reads TGCGCCAGCAGCTCCGGGACTCTCAGGGATACGCAGTATTTT.

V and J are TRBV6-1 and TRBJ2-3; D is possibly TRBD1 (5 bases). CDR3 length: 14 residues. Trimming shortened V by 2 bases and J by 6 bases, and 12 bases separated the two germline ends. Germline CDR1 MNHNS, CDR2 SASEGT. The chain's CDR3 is CASSERRGMDTQYF. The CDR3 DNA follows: TGTGCCAGCAGTGAACGTAGGGGTATGGATACGCAGTATTTT.

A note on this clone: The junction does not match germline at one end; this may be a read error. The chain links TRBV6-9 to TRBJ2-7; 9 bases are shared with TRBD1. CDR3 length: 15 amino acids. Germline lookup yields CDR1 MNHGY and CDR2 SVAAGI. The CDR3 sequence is CASSCKQGASCEQYF. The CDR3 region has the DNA TGTGCCAGCAGTTGTAAACAGGGGGCGTCCTGCGAGCAGTACTTC.

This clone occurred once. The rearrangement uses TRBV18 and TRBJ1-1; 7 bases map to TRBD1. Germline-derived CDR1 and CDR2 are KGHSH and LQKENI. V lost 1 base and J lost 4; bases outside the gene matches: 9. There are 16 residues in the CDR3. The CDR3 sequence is CASSPQGANEVTEAFF. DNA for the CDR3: TGTGCCAGCTCACCACAGGGGGCGAATGAAGTCACTGAAGCTTTCTTT.

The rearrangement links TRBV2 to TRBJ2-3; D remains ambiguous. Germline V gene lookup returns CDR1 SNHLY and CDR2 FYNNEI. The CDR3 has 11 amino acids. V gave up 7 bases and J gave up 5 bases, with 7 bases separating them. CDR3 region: CASNFIDTQYF. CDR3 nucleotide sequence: TGTGCCAGCAACTTTATAGATACGCAGTATTTT.

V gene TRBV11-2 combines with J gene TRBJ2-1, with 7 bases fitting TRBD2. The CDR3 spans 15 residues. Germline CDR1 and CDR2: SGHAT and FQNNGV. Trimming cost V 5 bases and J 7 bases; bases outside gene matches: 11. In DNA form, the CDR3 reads TGTGCCAGCAGCACTAGCCCGGGAGGAAGGAATGAGCAGTTCTTC. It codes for CASSTSPGGRNEQFF.

CDR3 loop: CASSMPVGGGNTIYF. DNA for the CDR3: TGTGCCAGTAGTATGCCCGTCGGTGGTGGAAACACCATATATTTT. The rearrangement joins TRBV19 to TRBJ1-3; no clear D. The CDR3 loop spans 15 amino acids. Trimming removed 3 bases from V and 3 bases from J, with 12 bases in between. Germline CDR1 is LNHDA and CDR2 is SQIVND (reference sequence). Full variable domain (outside the CDR3, taken from reference TRBV19 and TRBJ1-3): DGGITQSPKYLFRKEGQNVTLSCEQNLNHDAMYWYRQDPGQGLRLIYYSQIVNDFQKGDIAEGYSVSREKKESFPLTVTSAQKNPTAFYLCASSMPVGGGNTIYFGEGSWLTVV.

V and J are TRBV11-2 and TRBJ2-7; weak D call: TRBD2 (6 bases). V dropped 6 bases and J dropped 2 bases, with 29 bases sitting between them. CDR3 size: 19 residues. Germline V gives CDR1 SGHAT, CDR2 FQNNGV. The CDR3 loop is CASRQRRGMSGNITYEQYF. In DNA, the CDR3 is TGTGCCAGCAGACAACGGCGGGGAATGTCTGGCAATATAACCTACGAGCAGTACTTC.